The 12 T cell receptor beta chains below were found in one sample sequenced in a study of blood T cell repertoires in COVID-19. Generated by immunoSEQ multiplex PCR, the TCRdb table keeps only in-frame clones and is missing some. The data hold a few hundred thousand clones, with 75% to 90% observed a single time. Sequenced sample: peripheral blood. Receptor source: a man in his sixties who had recovered from COVID-19.

V is TRBV6-6 and J is TRBJ2-7; TRBD1 matches 7 bases. The CDR3 is 15 amino acids. Germline trimming cut 6 bases from V and 3 bases from J; bases unmatched to any gene: 11. Germline V gives CDR1 MNHNY, CDR2 SVGAGI (reference sequence). In DNA, the CDR3 is TGTGCCAGCAGCCGAAGACAGGGACAACTCTACGAGCAGTACTTC. This gives the protein CASSRRQGQLYEQYF.

The V and J genes are TRBV6-5 and TRBJ1-1; D may be TRBD1 (5 bases). CDR3 length: 16 amino acids. Trimming stripped 0 bases from V and 4 bases from J, with 15 bases between. The germline V gene has CDR1 MNHEY and CDR2 SVGAGI. CDR3 in DNA: TGTGCCAGCAGTTACTCGAAGCTGGGGGGGGTCACTGAAGCTTTCTTT. Protein: CASSYSKLGGVTEAFF.

V is TRBV5-5 and J is TRBJ1-6; maybe TRBD1 (5 bases). The CDR3 covers 17 residues. The ends were cut back, 4 bases at V and 3 bases at J, with 17 bases in the middle. Germline V CDR1 and CDR2: SGHKS, YYEKEE (reference sequence). The DNA for the CDR3 is TGTGCCAGCAGCGCCTTGTCCGGCAGGGACTATAATTCACCCCTCCACTTT. The encoded protein is CASSALSGRDYNSPLHF.

CDR3: CASSIRGNYNEQFF. In DNA form, the CDR3 reads TGTGCCAGTAGTATCCGGGGGAACTACAATGAGCAGTTCTTC. The chain uses TRBV19 and TRBJ2-1; maybe TRBD2 (6 bases). The CDR3 has 14 amino acids. CDR1 and CDR2 (germline): LNHDA, SQIVND (reference sequence). The ends were cut back, 3 bases at V and 3 bases at J, with 9 bases in the middle. The full variable domain, its missing parts supplied by reference TRBV19 and TRBJ2-1, is DGGITQSPKYLFRKEGQNVTLSCEQNLNHDAMYWYRQDPGQGLRLIYYSQIVNDFQKGDIAEGYSVSREKKESFPLTVTSAQKNPTAFYLCASSIRGNYNEQFFGPGTRLTVL.

V is TRBV5-1 and J is TRBJ2-6, with TRBD1 identical over 10 bases. CDR3 length equals 17 residues. Germline lookup yields CDR1 SGHRS and CDR2 YFSETQ. V dropped 6 bases and J dropped 4; count of bases not matched to a gene: 10. This CDR3 reads CASTARGQGFGANVLTF. CDR3 DNA: TGCGCCAGCACAGCCCGGGGACAGGGGTTCGGGGCCAACGTCCTGACTTTC.

The chain combines TRBV28 with TRBJ2-5; 8 bases align to TRBD2. The V gene's germline CDR1 is MDHEN and CDR2 SYDVKM. Trimming cost V 3 bases and J 2 bases; bases outside gene matches: 11. This CDR3 is built from 17 residues. This CDR3 reads CASSLKWAGGNQETQYF. The CDR3 DNA follows: TGTGCCAGCAGTTTGAAGTGGGCGGGGGGAAATCAAGAGACCCAGTACTTC.

This sequence joins TRBV9 and TRBJ1-1, with D unresolved. The CDR3 loop spans 15 amino acids. V lost 3 bases to trimming and J lost 3 bases, with 15 bases between them. Germline V lookup: CDR1 SGDLS, CDR2 YYNGEE. CDR3 in DNA: TGTGCCAGCAGCGCCGGAGGAGCAGAGGACACTGAAGCTTTCTTT. This gives the protein CASSAGGAEDTEAFF.

The J gene is TRBJ2-2, the V gene TRBV19; D is perhaps TRBD1 (5 bases). V lost 3 bases and J lost 5, with 13 bases in between. Germline V gives CDR1 LNHDA, CDR2 SQIVND (reference sequence). The CDR3 extends over 15 amino acids. Here the CDR3 reads CASSIGQGKTGELFF. CDR3 bases: TGTGCCAGTAGTATTGGGCAGGGTAAGACCGGGGAGCTGTTTTTT.

This clone was counted only a few times. V is TRBV5-1 and J is TRBJ2-7, with a weak D call TRBD1 (7 bases). This CDR3 region has 17 residues. Per germline, CDR1 SGHRS and CDR2 YFSETQ. The V and J ends lost 3 bases and 3 bases respectively, with 22 bases between them. As DNA, the CDR3 is TGCGCCAGCAGCTCAGGGGGGCGGAATCAAGGCGTCTACGAGCAGTACTTC. Translating gives CASSSGGRNQGVYEQYF.

The chain employs TRBV20-1 and TRBJ2-7, with D unresolved. Germline assignment: CDR1 DFQATT and CDR2 SNEGSKA (reference sequence). The V end was cut by 3 bases, the J end by 7 bases, with 10 bases between. This CDR3 has 11 residues. CDR3 protein: CSASAGLEQYF. In DNA form, the CDR3 reads TGCAGTGCTAGCGCCGGGTTGGAGCAGTACTTC.

This clone was picked up one time. J is TRBJ1-2 and V is TRBV20-1; D is uncertain. Per germline, CDR1 DFQATT and CDR2 SNEGSKA (reference sequence). The CDR3 has 11 residues. V lost 3 bases and J 8 bases, leaving 10 bases between the germline ends. The CDR3 is CSASTRGGYTF. The DNA of the CDR3 is TGCAGTGCTAGTACCCGAGGAGGCTACACCTTC.

The chain employs TRBV30 and TRBJ2-2; 11 positions agree with TRBD2. The V segment lost 4 bases and the J segment 5 bases; nucleotides outside the gene matches: 6. CDR3 length: 15 residues. Germline V gene lookup returns CDR1 GTSNPN and CDR2 SVGIG (reference sequence). The CDR3 spells CAWKDTSGRTGELFF. The DNA for the CDR3 is TGTGCCTGGAAAGACACTAGCGGGAGAACCGGGGAGCTGTTTTTT.